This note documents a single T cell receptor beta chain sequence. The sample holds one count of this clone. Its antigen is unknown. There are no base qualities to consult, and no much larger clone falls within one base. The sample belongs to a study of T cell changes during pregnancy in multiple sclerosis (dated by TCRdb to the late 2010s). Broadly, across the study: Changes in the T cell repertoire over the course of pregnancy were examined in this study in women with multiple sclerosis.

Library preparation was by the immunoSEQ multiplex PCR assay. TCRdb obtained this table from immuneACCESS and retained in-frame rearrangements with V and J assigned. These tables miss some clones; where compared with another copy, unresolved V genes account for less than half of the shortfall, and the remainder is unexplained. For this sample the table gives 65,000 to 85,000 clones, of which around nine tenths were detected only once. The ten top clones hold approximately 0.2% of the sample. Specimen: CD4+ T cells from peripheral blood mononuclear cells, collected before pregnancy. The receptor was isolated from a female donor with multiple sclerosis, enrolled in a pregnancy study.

The CDR3 amino acid sequence is: CASKRGGTGELFF. The bases are TGTGCCAGCAAAAGGGGCGGAACCGGGGAGCTGTTTTTT. The rearranged segments are TRBV28 and TRBJ2-2; D gene: possibly TRBD1, on 5 matching bases. The junction shows trimming of 7 bases on V and 5 bases on J, plus 11 bases between the germline ends. CDR1 and CDR2, per the germline V gene, are MDHEN and SYDVKM. From cysteine to phenylalanine, the CDR3 is 13 amino acids long. The DNA shown is the 39-base CDR3, in frame from base 1.